This T cell receptor (beta chain) comes out of a study of blood T cell repertoires in COVID-19 (dated by TCRdb to the early 2020s). The study in broad terms: Recovered participants in ImmuneRACE Cohort 3 were defined as having two consecutive negative NP/OP PCR tests, clearance from a healthcare professional, or resolution of symptoms. A freely available public database, intended as a resource for researchers studying the immune response to SARS-CoV-2, is where the repertoires were released. Deeply sampled blood TCRbeta repertoires from subjects exposed to, actively infected with, or recovered from COVID-19 were included in the dataset. The prospective study material was composed of cDNA or gDNA derived from T cells, B-cell-depleted T cells, or PBMCs. The sample metadata nearly always contained a de-identified subject ID, COVID-19 status, age in years and sex. Where HLA class I and class II types were available, the types were taken from metadata supplied by the sample provider, not from assay-based typing. Samples covering the acute and convalescent phases of COVID-19 were provided by collaborators in the United States, Italy and Spain. The samples were drawn from the first 160 participants of the ongoing ImmuneRACE study and from over 950 subjects provided by 6 global collaborators. What the research found in general, with its limitations: The quantity of clinical and demographic metadata differed by source and by participant and was supplied without curation.

Details on this clone: Its antigen remains unidentified. Base qualities are not at hand, and no much larger clone is one base apart.

V is shortened by 2 bases, J by 4 bases, and the region joining them spans 15 bases. The CDR3 holds 15 amino acids from the cysteine to the phenylalanine. The DNA shown is the 45-base CDR3, in frame from base 1. CDR1 SGDLS and CDR2 YYNGEE are derived from the germline V gene. Participants in the prospective study were enrolled through a virtual design, were aged roughly 18 to 100 years, and lived in fewer than 30 United States geographic areas. Cohort assignment in the prospective study relied on participant-reported clinical history from a screening survey and a study questionnaire. Each participant in the prospective study had whole blood, serum and a nasopharyngeal or oropharyngeal swab collected by mobile phlebotomists. Additional blood draws and questionnaires over an approximately 2-month period could optionally be provided by prospective study participants. Prospective study blood samples were shipped either frozen or at room temperature before DNA extraction.

TCRbeta CDR3 regions were amplified from genomic DNA using the immunoSEQ Assay, a bias-controlled multiplex PCR. In the paper's pipeline: Within the assay, amplification of reference gene primers was used to estimate how many nucleated cells each sample contained. Sequence reads were collapsed and filtered to measure the absolute abundance of every unique TCRbeta CDR3 rearrangement. For each sample, productive Simpson clonality was calculated as the square root of Simpson's diversity index across productive rearrangements. As stored in TCRdb, this immuneACCESS dataset retains in-frame rearrangements with V and J assigned. A fraction of the clones does not appear; measured against another copy, unresolved V genes explain less than half of the discrepancy, and the remainder lacks a known reason. V and J calls and clone size are given by that table; D and trimming were obtained from the DNA. This sample comprises around 300,000 clones, 88% of them detected only once. Around 2% of the sample rests with the top ten.

The clonotype comes from a woman between 55 and 75 years old in a cohort exposed to, infected with or recovered from COVID-19 (not recorded which). The sequence links TRBV9 to TRBJ2-5; possibly the D gene is TRBD2, per 7 matching bases. The sequenced sample consisted of PBMCs or T cells enriched from blood (not recorded which). The nucleotides are TGTGCCAGCAGCGTGGGGGCGACTAGCTTAGAGACCCAGTACTTC. The encoded protein is CASSVGATSLETQYF.